A single T cell receptor (beta chain) is shown here with its context. This clonotype has at least ten counts. Its antigen has not been determined. Per-base qualities were not stored, and no clone one base away is much larger. Libraries came from 5' RACE. The instrument given in TCRdb is Illumina MiSeq. Using fastp trimming at Q25 and MiXCR clonotype assembly, TCRdb reanalyzed the public sequencing data and kept in-frame beta chains. Rows are combined by CDR3 protein, so each entry shows the most common genes and DNA. In this sample the table shows around 90,000 distinct CDR3 sequences, roughly 5.1% of which occur a single time. The ten largest clones capture 7.5% to 9.5% of the sample. These data belong to a study of T cells of healthy individuals (dated by TCRdb to the late 2010s). V trim: 0 bases; J trim: 7 bases; unmatched bases: 5. There are 14 amino acids in the CDR3, from cysteine to phenylalanine inclusive. Only the CDR3 portion is preserved as DNA: 42 bases, with reading frame beginning at the first base. CDR1 and CDR2 are read off the germline V gene as MNHEY and SVGAGI.

This TCR was recovered from a female donor in good health. In this chain, TRBV6-5 is recombined with TRBJ1-1, and 7 junctional nucleotides match TRBD1. Here the CDR3 is given as CASSYSDRRREAFF. The nucleotide sequence is given as TGTGCCAGCAGTTACTCGGACAGGCGCCGTGAAGCTTTCTTT.